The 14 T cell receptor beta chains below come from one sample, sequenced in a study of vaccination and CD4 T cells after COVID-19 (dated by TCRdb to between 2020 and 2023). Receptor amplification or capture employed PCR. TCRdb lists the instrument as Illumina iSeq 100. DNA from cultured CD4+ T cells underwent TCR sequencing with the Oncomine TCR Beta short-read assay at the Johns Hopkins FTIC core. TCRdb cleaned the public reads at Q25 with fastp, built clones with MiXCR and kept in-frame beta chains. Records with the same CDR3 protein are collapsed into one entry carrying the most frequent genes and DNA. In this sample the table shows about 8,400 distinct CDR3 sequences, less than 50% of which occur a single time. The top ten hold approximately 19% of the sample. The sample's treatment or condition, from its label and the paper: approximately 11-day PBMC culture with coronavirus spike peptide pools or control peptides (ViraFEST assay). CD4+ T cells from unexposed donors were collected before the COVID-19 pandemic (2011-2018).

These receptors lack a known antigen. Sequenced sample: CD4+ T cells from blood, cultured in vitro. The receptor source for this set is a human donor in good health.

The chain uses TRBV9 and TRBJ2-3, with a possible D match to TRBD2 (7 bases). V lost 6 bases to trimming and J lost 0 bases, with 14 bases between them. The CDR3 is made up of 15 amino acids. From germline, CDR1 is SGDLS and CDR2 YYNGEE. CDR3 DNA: TGTGCCAGCAACCCCCGGGGGGCTAGCACAGATACGCAGTATTTT. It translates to CASNPRGASTDTQYF.

CDR3 nucleotide sequence: TGCAGTGCTCAATCGTCAAGGCGGGAGACCCAGTACTTC. Translating it yields CSAQSSRRETQYF. The chain links TRBV20-1 to TRBJ2-5; D unresolved. Germline values: CDR1 DFQATT, CDR2 SNEGSKA (reference sequence). CDR3 length equals 13 residues. Trimming pared 5 bases from V and 5 bases from J, leaving 15 bases between.

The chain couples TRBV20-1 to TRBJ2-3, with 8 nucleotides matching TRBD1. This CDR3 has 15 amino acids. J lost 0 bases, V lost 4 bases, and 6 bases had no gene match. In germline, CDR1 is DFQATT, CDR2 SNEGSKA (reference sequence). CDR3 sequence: CSANLGQGSTDTQYF. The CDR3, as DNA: TGCAGTGCTAACCTAGGACAGGGCAGCACAGATACGCAGTATTTT.

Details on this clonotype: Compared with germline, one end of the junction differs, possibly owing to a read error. The CDR3 loop is CASSPLPGQVNTEAFF. The CDR3 DNA sequence: TGCGCCAGCAGCCCCCTCCCTGGACAGGTAAACACTGAAGCTTTCTTT. The chain links TRBV5-5 to TRBJ1-1; 7 bases are a match to TRBD1. The CDR3 covers 16 residues. The germline gives CDR1 SGHKS, CDR2 YYEKEE (reference sequence). Based on the CDR3 plus reference TRBV5-5 and TRBJ1-1, the full variable domain is DAGVTQSPTHLIKTRGQQVTLRCSPISGHKSVSWYQQVLGQGPQFIFQYYEKEERGRGNFPDRFSARQFPNYSSELNVNALLLGDSALYLCASSPLPGQVNTEAFFGQGTRLTVV.

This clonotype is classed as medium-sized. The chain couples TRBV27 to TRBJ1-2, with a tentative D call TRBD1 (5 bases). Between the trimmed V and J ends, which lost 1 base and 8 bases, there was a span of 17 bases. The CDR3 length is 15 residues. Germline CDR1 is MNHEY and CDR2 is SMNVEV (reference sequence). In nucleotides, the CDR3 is TGTGCCAGCAGTTTATACCCCGGCCAGGGTTCGGGCTACACCTTC. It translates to CASSLYPGQGSGYTF.

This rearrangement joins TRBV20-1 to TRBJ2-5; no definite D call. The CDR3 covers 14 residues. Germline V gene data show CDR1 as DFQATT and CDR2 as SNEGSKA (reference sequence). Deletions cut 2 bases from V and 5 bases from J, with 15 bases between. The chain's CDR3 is CSARSVGSAETQYF. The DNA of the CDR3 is TGCAGTGCTAGAAGCGTTGGGTCTGCGGAGACCCAGTACTTC.

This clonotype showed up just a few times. CDR3 nucleotides: TGTGCCATCAGTGGTGGGGTGGGCTACACCTTC. Protein sequence: CAISGGVGYTF. This rearrangement joins TRBV10-3 to TRBJ1-2, with D hard to call. The CDR3 runs 11 residues. Germline V gives CDR1 ENHRY, CDR2 SYGVKD. V lost 4 bases, J lost 8 bases, and 8 bases lay in between.

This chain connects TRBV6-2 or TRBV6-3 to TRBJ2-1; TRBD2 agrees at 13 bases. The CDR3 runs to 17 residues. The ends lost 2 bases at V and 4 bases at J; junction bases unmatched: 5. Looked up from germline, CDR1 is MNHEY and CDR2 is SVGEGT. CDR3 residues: CASSYRTSGSSYNEQFF. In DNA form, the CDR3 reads TGTGCCAGCAGTTACAGGACTAGCGGGAGCAGTTACAATGAGCAGTTCTTC.

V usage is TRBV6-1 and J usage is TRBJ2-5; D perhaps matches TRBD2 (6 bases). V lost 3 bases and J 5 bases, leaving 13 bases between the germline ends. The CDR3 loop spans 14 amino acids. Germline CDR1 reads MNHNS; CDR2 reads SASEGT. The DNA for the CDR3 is TGTGCCAGCAGTGATACGGGAGAGGTGGAGACCCAGTACTTC. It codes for CASSDTGEVETQYF.

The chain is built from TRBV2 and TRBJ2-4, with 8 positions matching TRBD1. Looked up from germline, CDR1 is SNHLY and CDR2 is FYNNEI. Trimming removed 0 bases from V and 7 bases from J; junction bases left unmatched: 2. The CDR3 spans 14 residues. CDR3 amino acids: CASSEARGLNIQYF. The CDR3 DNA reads TGTGCCAGCAGTGAAGCCAGGGGGCTCAACATTCAGTACTTC.

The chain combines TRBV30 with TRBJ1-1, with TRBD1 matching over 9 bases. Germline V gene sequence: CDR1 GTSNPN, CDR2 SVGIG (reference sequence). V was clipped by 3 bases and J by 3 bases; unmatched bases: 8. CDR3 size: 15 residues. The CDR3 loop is CAWRLQGAMDTEAFF. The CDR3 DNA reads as TGTGCCTGGAGGCTACAGGGGGCTATGGACACTGAAGCTTTCTTT.

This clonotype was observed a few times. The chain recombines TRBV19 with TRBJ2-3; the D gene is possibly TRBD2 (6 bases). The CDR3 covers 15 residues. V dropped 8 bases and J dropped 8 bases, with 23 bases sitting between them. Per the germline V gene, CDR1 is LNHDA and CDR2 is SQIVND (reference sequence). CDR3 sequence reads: CASGDSNLRLGTQYF. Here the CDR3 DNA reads TGTGCCAGTGGGGACTCGAATCTGCGGCTCGGTACGCAGTATTTT. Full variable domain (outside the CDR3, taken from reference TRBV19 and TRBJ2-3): DGGITQSPKYLFRKEGQNVTLSCEQNLNHDAMYWYRQDPGQGLRLIYYSQIVNDFQKGDIAEGYSVSREKKESFPLTVTSAQKNPTAFYLCASGDSNLRLGTQYFGPGTRLTVL.

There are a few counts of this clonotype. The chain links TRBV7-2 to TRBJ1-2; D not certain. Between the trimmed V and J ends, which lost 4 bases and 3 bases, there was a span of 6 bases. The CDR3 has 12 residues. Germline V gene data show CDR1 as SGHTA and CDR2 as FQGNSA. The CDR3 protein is CASSYGDYGYTF. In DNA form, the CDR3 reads TGTGCCAGCAGCTACGGTGACTATGGCTACACCTTC.

CDR3 nucleotides: TGTGCCAGCAGTTACGGACAGCCGAACACTGAAGCTTTCTTT. The encoded protein is CASSYGQPNTEAFF. The chain is built from TRBV27 and TRBJ1-1, with D tentatively TRBD1 (6 bases). V was clipped by 4 bases and J by 1 base, with 10 bases between them. CDR3 size: 14 residues. Germline assignment: CDR1 MNHEY and CDR2 SMNVEV (reference sequence).